The 32 T cell receptor beta chains below were found in one sample sequenced in a study of T cells in Graves' hyperthyroidism and ophthalmopathy. Authors of the study amplified TCR beta CDR3 regions from RNA transcripts. First-round RT-PCR of the TCR CDR3 relied on the HTBI primer set. TCRdb re-analysed the multiplex PCR reads in MiXCR, keeping a single row per CDR3 protein. The sample lists 350,000 to 400,000 distinct CDR3 sequences, under 15% occurring once. Sequencing was done on a sample of blood. All receptors come from a woman in her twenties or thirties with Graves' hyperthyroidism.

V is TRBV6-5 and J is TRBJ1-1; unclear D gene. The CDR3 spans 14 residues. Germline V gene sequence: CDR1 MNHEY, CDR2 SVGAGI. V was trimmed by 3 bases and J by 8 bases, leaving 16 bases between them. In DNA, the CDR3 is TGTGCCAGCAGTTATAAGTCGGGCCCTAACGAAGCTTTCTTT. As protein: CASSYKSGPNEAFF.

The chain employs TRBV28 and TRBJ2-7; possibly TRBD1 or TRBD2 for D (5 bases each). V lost 6 bases, J lost 3 bases, and 15 bases lay in between. This CDR3 is built from 14 residues. The germline gives CDR1 MDHEN, CDR2 SYDVKM. CDR3 sequence: CASRTPRDHYEQYF. The CDR3, as DNA: TGTGCCAGCAGAACCCCCCGGGACCACTACGAGCAGTACTTC.

The chain joins TRBV10-2 to TRBJ2-1; D is unclear. The V end was cut by 0 bases, the J end by 5 bases, with 5 bases between. The CDR3 consists of 13 residues. The germline gives CDR1 WSHSY, CDR2 SAAADI. Here the CDR3 reads CASSESGDNEQFF. In DNA form, the CDR3 reads TGCGCCAGCAGTGAGTCGGGTGACAATGAGCAGTTCTTC.

In this sample, this clonotype turned up many times. This sequence joins TRBV2 and TRBJ2-1, with TRBD2 identical over 7 bases. Per germline, CDR1 SNHLY and CDR2 FYNNEI. Losses at the gene ends were 3 bases for V and 5 bases for J; bases not matched to a gene: 7. The CDR3 is made up of 15 amino acids. The CDR3 nucleotides are TGTGCCAGCAGTGAGGCCCCTAGCGGAAACAATGAGCAGTTCTTC. Its protein product is CASSEAPSGNNEQFF.

This clonotype was counted at least ten times. The gene calls are TRBV20-1 and TRBJ2-7; 11 bases agree with TRBD1. This CDR3 region has 14 residues. Germline V lookup: CDR1 DFQATT, CDR2 SNEGSKA (reference sequence). Trimming at V came to 1 base and at J to 5 bases, leaving 4 bases not matched to a gene. The CDR3 nucleotides are TGCAGTGCTAGAGGGACAGGGGGCTACCACGAGCAGTACTTC. This sequence encodes CSARGTGGYHEQYF.

Notes on this clonotype: This may arise from a read error, as a much more abundant clone is one base away. CDR3 sequence: CASCDGPAGMISSYNEQFF. The CDR3 DNA sequence: TGTGCCAGCTGTGATGGGCCGGCGGGAATGATAAGCTCCTACAATGAGCAGTTCTTC. V usage is TRBV10-3 and J usage is TRBJ2-1, with D possibly matching TRBD2 (6 bases). Germline V lookup: CDR1 ENHRY, CDR2 SYGVKD. V dropped 10 bases and J dropped 0 bases, with 28 bases sitting between them. This CDR3 spans 19 amino acids.

This clonotype was observed a few times. This CDR3 reads CSARRSGIDNNEQFF. The CDR3 nucleotides read TGCAGTGCTAGGAGAAGCGGGATAGATAACAATGAGCAGTTCTTC. V gene TRBV20-1 combines with J gene TRBJ2-1; 7 bases fit TRBD2. The CDR3 sequence is 15 residues long. CDR1 is DFQATT, CDR2 SNEGSKA, per germline (reference sequence). V shed 3 bases, J shed 5 bases, and the junction held 10 bases outside the gene matches.

The chain links TRBV4-1 to TRBJ2-5; D is unclear. Trimming removed 1 base at V and 0 bases at J, with 6 bases between. The germline gives CDR1 MGHRA, CDR2 YSYEKL. The CDR3 loop spans 14 amino acids. CDR3 in DNA: TGCGCCAGCAGCCAAGCTCGGTACCAAGAGACCCAGTACTTC. Its protein product is CASSQARYQETQYF.

In its sample, this clonotype was seen many times. The chain uses TRBV28 and TRBJ2-7; no firm D call. From germline, CDR1 is MDHEN and CDR2 SYDVKM. This CDR3 region has 14 residues. V shed 5 bases and J shed 3 bases, with 14 bases lying between them. The DNA for the CDR3 is TGTGCCAGCAGTCTCGGACGGCTCGGCTACGAGCAGTACTTC. Encoded protein: CASSLGRLGYEQYF.

This clonotype was seen repeatedly, ten times or more. This rearrangement joins TRBV28 to TRBJ1-5, with D uncertain. Germline assignment: CDR1 MDHEN and CDR2 SYDVKM. The length of the CDR3 is 13 residues. Trimming removed 3 bases from V and 5 bases from J, with 8 bases in between. The CDR3 region is CASSFRGYQPQHF. In DNA form, the CDR3 reads TGTGCCAGCAGTTTCCGGGGTTATCAGCCCCAGCATTTT. Drawing the rest from reference TRBV28 and TRBJ1-5, the complete variable domain is DVKVTQSSRYLVKRTGEKVFLECVQDMDHENMFWYRQDPGLGLRLIYFSYDVKMKEKGDIPEGYSVSREKKERFSLILESASTNQTSMYLCASSFRGYQPQHFGDGTRLSIL.

This clonotype was counted many times. The chain joins TRBV7-6 to TRBJ2-7, with TRBD2 matching 10 bases. Germline loops: CDR1 SGHVS, CDR2 FNYEAQ. The CDR3 is 15 amino acids. The V and J ends lost 4 bases and 5 bases, in that order; junction bases with no gene match: 8. The CDR3 DNA reads TGTGCCAGCAGCTCCAGGGGAGCGGGAGGGAACGAGCAGTACTTC. It is translated as CASSSRGAGGNEQYF.

The rearrangement uses TRBV6-1 and TRBJ2-7; 11 bases map to TRBD2. With 5 bases clipped from V and 3 bases from J, the junction kept 6 bases outside the gene matches. Per the germline V gene, CDR1 is MNHNS and CDR2 is SASEGT. The CDR3 has 15 amino acids. In DNA form, the CDR3 reads TGTGCCAGCAGTCCCCCGACTAGCGGGGACTACGAGCAGTACTTC. It translates to CASSPPTSGDYEQYF.

The sample holds many counts of this clonotype. Relative to the germline gene, one junction end is altered; a read error may explain this. This chain links TRBV7-2 with TRBJ2-5; 7 positions match TRBD1. CDR1 is SGHTA, CDR2 FQGNSA, per germline. This CDR3 spans 13 amino acids. In DNA form, the CDR3 reads TGTGCCAGCAGTTTAGGGGGCAGGGAGACCCAGTACTTC. It specifies CASSLGGRETQYF.

The chain recombines TRBV24-1 with TRBJ2-1, with D tentatively TRBD2 (7 bases). With 7 bases removed from V and 7 bases from J, the gap between germline ends came to 22 bases. CDR1 is KGHDR and CDR2 is SFDVKD in the germline V gene. The CDR3 has 16 amino acids. CDR3 residues: CATSDVKREGGNEQFF. Written as DNA, the CDR3 is TGTGCCACCAGCGACGTGAAGCGGGAAGGGGGGAATGAGCAGTTCTTC.

This clonotype was detected ten times or more. The chain has TRBV6-1 and TRBJ1-1, with TRBD1 matching 10 bases. The CDR3 has 16 residues. CDR1 and CDR2 (germline): MNHNS, SASEGT. After removal of 5 bases from V and 1 base from J, the junction contained 7 bases not matched to a gene. The CDR3, as DNA: TGTGCCAGCAGTTACGGACAGGGGGGAAAGAACACTGAAGCTTTCTTT. It is translated as CASSYGQGGKNTEAFF.

This clonotype was seen more than once but under ten times. This rearrangement joins TRBV12-3 or TRBV12-4 to TRBJ1-2; D perhaps matches TRBD1 (6 bases). V was cut by 3 bases and J by 4 bases, with 12 bases left in between. The CDR3 runs to 14 residues. CDR3 amino acids: CASSFVGQLYGYTF. CDR3 DNA sequence: TGTGCCAGCAGTTTTGTTGGACAGCTCTATGGCTACACCTTC.

The J gene is TRBJ2-7, the V gene TRBV25-1; 10 positions agree with TRBD1. Germline CDR1 reads MGHDK; CDR2 reads SYGVNS. The CDR3 is 14 amino acids. Germline trimming cut 3 bases from V and 4 bases from J; bases unmatched to any gene: 3. This CDR3 is CASSDRDRGYEQYF. The CDR3 DNA follows: TGTGCCAGCAGTGATCGGGACAGGGGTTACGAGCAGTACTTC.

This clonotype was recorded at least ten times. V is TRBV28 and J is TRBJ2-1; TRBD1 might be the D (6 bases). Trimming cost V 8 bases and J 0 bases, with 23 bases left between them. This CDR3 is built from 18 residues. Germline V lookup: CDR1 MDHEN, CDR2 SYDVKM. The chain's CDR3 is CASGGKQLRAGSYNEQFF. The CDR3 nucleotides read TGTGCCAGCGGGGGCAAACAGCTCCGTGCGGGCTCCTACAATGAGCAGTTCTTC.

This chain uses TRBV6-1 with TRBJ1-5; 7 bases match TRBD1. The CDR3 totals 14 residues. Germline trimming cut 6 bases from V and 5 bases from J; bases unmatched to any gene: 7. The germline V gene encodes CDR1 MNHNS and CDR2 SASEGT. CDR3 loop: CASRYTDRDQPQHF. The CDR3 coding sequence is TGTGCCAGCAGGTATACTGACAGGGATCAGCCCCAGCATTTT.

This clonotype has ten or more counts. The V call is TRBV3-1, the J call TRBJ2-1; TRBD1 or TRBD2 may be the D gene (6 bases each). The CDR3 runs 16 residues. Germline V lookup: CDR1 LGHDT, CDR2 YNNKEL (reference sequence). The V end was cut by 0 bases, the J end by 4 bases, with 13 bases between. CDR3 region: CASSQDWGASYNEQFF. As DNA, the CDR3 is TGTGCCAGCAGCCAAGATTGGGGGGCATCTTACAATGAGCAGTTCTTC.

This clonotype was counted ten times or more. The rearrangement uses TRBV7-8 and TRBJ2-7, with 12 bases fitting TRBD2. Germline loops: CDR1 SGHVS, CDR2 FQNEAQ. The trim removed 5 bases at V and 6 bases at J, leaving 11 bases unmatched. The CDR3 loop spans 16 amino acids. The CDR3 loop is CASSLKTSGSSSEQYF. CDR3 DNA sequence: TGTGCCAGCAGCCTCAAGACTAGCGGGAGTTCTTCCGAGCAGTACTTC.

This clonotype was counted a few times. This rearrangement joins TRBV12-3 or TRBV12-4 to TRBJ2-2, with 12 bases aligning to TRBD1. There are 17 residues in the CDR3. Losses at the gene ends were 8 bases for V and 4 bases for J; bases not matched to a gene: 11. The CDR3 reads CASLGRDRGRSTGELFF. CDR3 bases: TGTGCCAGCTTAGGTCGGGACAGGGGGCGAAGCACCGGGGAGCTGTTTTTT.

V and J are TRBV9 and TRBJ2-2; D remains unclear. The germline gives CDR1 SGDLS, CDR2 YYNGEE. The V end was cut by 0 bases, the J end by 0 bases, with 9 bases between. This CDR3 has 16 amino acids. Written as DNA, the CDR3 is TGTGCCAGCAGCGTAGGGGCCGGAACGAACACCGGGGAGCTGTTTTTT. It translates to CASSVGAGTNTGELFF.

A few counts support this clonotype. The chain is built from TRBV29-1 and TRBJ2-7, with 12 bases aligning to TRBD1. Germline V gives CDR1 SQVTM, CDR2 ANQGSEA. The junction had 3 bases not matched to a gene; V was cut back by 5 bases and J by 4 bases. The CDR3 contains 13 residues. The CDR3 nucleotides are TGCAGCGTTCCGGGACAGGGGGCGTACGAGCAGTACTTC. It translates to CSVPGQGAYEQYF.

This clonotype was detected only a few times. J is TRBJ2-7 and V is TRBV5-1; D ambiguous. From germline, CDR1 is SGHRS and CDR2 YFSETQ. The CDR3 is 13 residues long. Trimming cost V 0 bases and J 6 bases, with 10 bases left between them. The CDR3 coding sequence is TGCGCCAGCAGCTTGGAGCCGACCGGCGAGCAGTACTTC. It encodes CASSLEPTGEQYF.

V usage is TRBV28 and J usage is TRBJ2-7; no clear D gene. Germline V gene lookup returns CDR1 MDHEN and CDR2 SYDVKM. V lost 6 bases and J 2 bases, leaving 11 bases between the germline ends. The CDR3 contains 13 residues. DNA of the CDR3: TGTGCCAGCAGCTCCGGGCTTCCCTACGAGCAGTACTTC. The encoded protein is CASSSGLPYEQYF.

The table lists this clonotype with a few counts. The chain couples TRBV13 to TRBJ2-7; D unresolved. This CDR3 comprises 16 residues. The V gene's germline CDR1 is PRHDT and CDR2 FYEKMQ (reference sequence). V lost 1 base to trimming and J lost 2 bases, with 15 bases between them. This CDR3 reads CASSLVGFPSTYEQYF. The CDR3 bases are TGTGCCAGCAGCTTAGTGGGGTTCCCCTCCACCTACGAGCAGTACTTC.

This clonotype was recorded once. This clone may be a read error of a much larger clone one base away. The chain uses TRBV29-1 and TRBJ2-1, with TRBD2 identical over 8 bases. Germline lookup yields CDR1 SQVTM and CDR2 ANQGSEA. Losses at the gene ends were 4 bases for V and 0 bases for J; bases not matched to a gene: 8. This CDR3 has 16 residues. The CDR3: CSVGDRAGGSYNEQFF. CDR3 sequence (DNA): TGCAGCGTTGGAGATCGGGCGGGAGGCTCCTACAATGAGCAGTTCTTC.

CDR3 residues: CASIGADTQYF. CDR3 in DNA: TGTGCCAGCATAGGGGCCGATACGCAGTATTTT. The gene calls are TRBV28 and TRBJ2-3; a weak D match, TRBD1 (5 bases). This CDR3 has 11 amino acids. Between the trimmed V and J ends, which lost 7 bases and 6 bases, there was a span of 8 bases. Germline V lookup: CDR1 MDHEN, CDR2 SYDVKM.

This clonotype was counted many times. The CDR3 spells CASSGLAGDNYEQYF. DNA for the CDR3: TGTGCCAGCAGTGGGCTAGCGGGAGATAACTACGAGCAGTACTTC. The chain is built from TRBV2 and TRBJ2-7, with TRBD2 matching over 10 bases. CDR3 length equals 15 residues. Unmatched junction bases numbered 6, after V lost 4 bases and J lost 3 bases. CDR1 SNHLY and CDR2 FYNNEI come from the germline V gene. The variable domain in full, completed from reference TRBV2 and TRBJ2-7, reads EPEVTQTPSHQVTQMGQEVILRCVPISNHLYFYWYRQILGQKVEFLVSFYNNEISEKSEIFDDQFSVERPDGSNFTLKIRSTKLEDSAMYFCASSGLAGDNYEQYFGPGTRLTVT.

V and J are TRBV4-2 and TRBJ2-3; 9 bases are a match to TRBD2. Trimming removed 2 bases from V and 2 bases from J; junction bases left unmatched: 5. Germline values: CDR1 LGHNA, CDR2 YNFKEQ. The CDR3 totals 16 residues. The CDR3 spells CASSQRTSESTDTQYF. The CDR3 DNA reads TGTGCCAGCAGCCAAAGGACTAGCGAATCCACAGATACGCAGTATTTT.

The J gene is TRBJ2-5, the V gene TRBV20-1; possible D gene TRBD1, 5 bases. The CDR3 loop spans 14 amino acids. Germline values: CDR1 DFQATT, CDR2 SNEGSKA (reference sequence). Trimming removed 0 bases at V and 2 bases at J, with 10 bases between. The CDR3 reads CSARDGRQQETQYF. The CDR3, as DNA: TGCAGTGCTAGAGATGGCCGACAGCAAGAGACCCAGTACTTC.